The 32 T cell receptor beta chains below all came from one sample that was sequenced in a study of T-cell memory formation after mild COVID-19. Each CDR3 protein gets one entry after TCRdb re-called the 5' RACE reads with MiXCR. The sample has some 300,000 distinct CDR3 sequences, roughly 19% seen once; the top ten hold 21%. Sequenced: PBMCs or a T cell subset sorted from them (not recorded which). The receptors were sampled from a man younger than 35 who had mild COVID-19 (a few samples of this study predate the infection). Cell type and time point are not known.

J is TRBJ2-3 and V is TRBV7-3, with D unresolved. Germline assignment: CDR1 SGHTA and CDR2 FQGTGA. This CDR3 region has 18 residues. V lost 1 base, J lost 3 bases, and 20 bases lay in between. This CDR3 reads CASSLMGHVRRRTDTQYF. DNA of the CDR3: TGTGCCAGCAGCTTAATGGGTCATGTCAGGCGGAGAACAGATACGCAGTATTTT.

This clonotype was observed at least ten times. The CDR3 protein is CASSLGQGDYEQYF. The CDR3 nucleotides read TGTGCCAGCAGCTTAGGCCAGGGGGATTACGAGCAGTACTTC. The rearrangement joins TRBV7-9 to TRBJ2-7; 7 bases map to TRBD1. V shed 1 base, J shed 4 bases, and the junction held 4 bases outside the gene matches. Germline V CDR1 and CDR2: SEHNR, FQNEAQ (reference sequence). The CDR3 contains 14 residues. The whole variable domain, remainder taken from reference TRBV7-9 and TRBJ2-7, is DTGVSQNPRHKITKRGQNVTFRCDPISEHNRLYWYRQTLGQGPEFLTYFQNEAQLEKSRLLSDRFSAERPKGSFSTLEIQRTEQGDSAMYLCASSLGQGDYEQYFGPGTRLTVT.

The chain is built from TRBV12-3 or TRBV12-4 and TRBJ1-6, with D possibly TRBD1 on 5 matching bases. Between the trimmed V and J ends, which lost 6 bases and 1 base, there was a span of 10 bases. The CDR3 is 15 residues long. The CDR3 DNA sequence: TGTGCCAGCAGCCGAGGGGAGTCCTATAATTCACCCCTCCACTTT. It encodes CASSRGESYNSPLHF.

The chain employs TRBV5-6 and TRBJ2-2; the D is unclear. This CDR3 is built from 12 residues. Germline V gene sequence: CDR1 SGHDT, CDR2 YYEEEE. V lost 1 base to trimming and J lost 8 bases, with 6 bases between them. The CDR3 reads CASSLYAGELFF. The CDR3 DNA is TGTGCCAGCAGCTTGTATGCGGGGGAGCTGTTTTTT.

This clonotype was found a few times. The chain employs TRBV4-1 and TRBJ1-2; TRBD1 might be the D (5 bases). CDR1 is MGHRA and CDR2 is YSYEKL in the germline V gene. The CDR3 length is 15 residues. Trimming shortened V by 8 bases and J by 5 bases, and 21 bases separated the two germline ends. CDR3 loop: CASRRGGADRYGYTF. The CDR3 region has the DNA TGCGCCAGCCGACGGGGAGGGGCGGACCGGTATGGCTACACCTTC.

This rearrangement joins TRBV18 to TRBJ2-3; 13 bases agree with TRBD2. CDR1 KGHSH and CDR2 LQKENI come from the germline V gene. V shed 3 bases and J 6 bases; nucleotides not matched to a gene: 6. This CDR3 contains 16 residues. The CDR3 loop reads CASSPTSGGPRDTQYF. The CDR3 bases are TGTGCCAGCTCACCGACTAGCGGGGGGCCTAGGGATACGCAGTATTTT.

The CDR3 region has the DNA TGTGCCAGCAGCTTATGGGAGGGGGCCGTGGGGACCCAGTACTTC. Translating it yields CASSLWEGAVGTQYF. The chain couples TRBV7-8 to TRBJ2-5; D tentatively reads TRBD1 or TRBD2 (7 bases each). Per the germline V gene, CDR1 is SGHVS and CDR2 is FQNEAQ. Trimming removed 2 bases at V and 7 bases at J, with 17 bases between. This CDR3 region has 15 residues.

This clonotype was seen more than once but under ten times. V gene TRBV3-1 combines with J gene TRBJ2-7; 13 positions agree with TRBD2. Germline V CDR1 and CDR2: LGHDT, YNNKEL (reference sequence). The trim removed 5 bases at V and 0 bases at J, leaving 7 bases unmatched. The CDR3 covers 17 residues. Here the CDR3 reads CASSRTSGGPSSYEQYV. CDR3 DNA sequence: TGTGCCAGCAGCAGGACTAGCGGGGGCCCTAGCTCCTACGAGCAGTACGTC.

This clonotype was seen at least ten times. The CDR3 DNA sequence: TGTGCCAGCAATCCGACGGATGCGAATCATTCACCCCTCCACTTT. Its protein product is CASNPTDANHSPLHF. The chain carries TRBV6-1 and TRBJ1-6; D not certain. This CDR3 contains 15 residues. The germline gives CDR1 MNHNS, CDR2 SASEGT. V was shortened by 7 bases and J by 8 bases, with 18 bases between the two germline ends.

This clonotype showed up just a few times. The rearrangement joins TRBV20-1 to TRBJ1-2, with D maybe TRBD1 (6 bases). The germline V gene encodes CDR1 DFQATT and CDR2 SNEGSKA (reference sequence). This CDR3 is built from 13 residues. The V end lost 6 bases, the J end lost 7 bases, and 18 bases lay between the germline ends. CDR3 in amino acids: CSANHAGAAGYTF. The CDR3 nucleotides are TGCAGTGCAAATCATGCGGGGGCGGCTGGCTACACCTTC.

This clonotype turned up a few times. The rearrangement links TRBV30 to TRBJ2-2; no clear D. CDR3 length: 13 residues. V was shortened by 0 bases and J by 10 bases, with 12 bases between the two germline ends. Germline V gene data show CDR1 as GTSNPN and CDR2 as SVGIG (reference sequence). Here the CDR3 reads CAWSVDLLLELFF. DNA for the CDR3: TGTGCCTGGAGTGTAGATTTACTCCTGGAGCTGTTTTTT.

The J gene is TRBJ2-2, the V gene TRBV29-1; D uncertain. From germline, CDR1 is SQVTM and CDR2 ANQGSEA. Deletions cut 8 bases from V and 1 base from J, with 11 bases between. This CDR3 region has 13 residues. DNA for the CDR3: TGCAGCACCGAGGTAGAGAACACCGGGGAGCTGTTTTTT. Translating gives CSTEVENTGELFF.

There are a few counts of this clonotype. The chain has TRBV7-9 and TRBJ2-5; perhaps TRBD1 as D (5 bases). Trimming took off 5 bases at V and 7 bases at J, with 17 bases between the two ends. The CDR3 is made up of 14 amino acids. Germline V gene data show CDR1 as SEHNR and CDR2 as FQNEAQ (reference sequence). The CDR3 is CASSPDIVGWTQYF. CDR3 coding DNA: TGTGCCAGCAGCCCGGACATAGTTGGTTGGACCCAGTACTTC.

The chain recombines TRBV20-1 with TRBJ2-1, with TRBD2 matching over 7 bases. This CDR3 has 15 residues. Germline V gene lookup returns CDR1 DFQATT and CDR2 SNEGSKA (reference sequence). V lost 5 bases and J lost 5; bases outside the gene matches: 12. CDR3 DNA sequence: TGCAGTGCTCCTGACTTCGGGGGGAGAAACAATGAGCAGTTCTTC. Encoded protein: CSAPDFGGRNNEQFF.

The V gene is TRBV6-2 or TRBV6-3, the J gene TRBJ2-5, with TRBD2 as a possible D gene (6 bases). The ends were cut back, 7 bases at V and 2 bases at J, with 17 bases in the middle. CDR1 MNHEY and CDR2 SVGEGT come from the germline V gene. The CDR3 has 15 residues. The CDR3 sequence: CASTHTEGLQETQYF. The CDR3 region has the DNA TGTGCCAGCACCCATACCGAGGGACTGCAAGAGACCCAGTACTTC.

There are a few counts of this clonotype. The chain employs TRBV5-1 and TRBJ2-1; 10 positions match TRBD2. Germline trimming cut 3 bases from V and 10 bases from J; bases unmatched to any gene: 7. Germline V gene sequence: CDR1 SGHRS, CDR2 YFSETQ. This CDR3 spans 14 amino acids. The CDR3 spells CASSSLQRGGEQFF. The CDR3 region has the DNA TGCGCCAGCAGCTCCCTTCAGCGGGGGGGAGAGCAGTTCTTC.

The genes are TRBV2 and TRBJ1-6, with TRBD1 matching 7 bases. There are 16 residues in the CDR3. V lost 7 bases, J lost 9 bases, and 15 bases stayed unmatched. The germline CDR1 and CDR2 sequences are SNHLY and FYNNEI. CDR3 in amino acids: CASIRSWEDRRSPLHF. In DNA form, the CDR3 reads TGTGCCAGCATCCGAAGTTGGGAGGACAGGCGTTCACCCCTCCACTTT.

In its sample, this clonotype was seen a few times. The genes are TRBV29-1 and TRBJ2-3; no firm D call. With 2 bases removed from V and 0 bases from J, the gap between germline ends came to 18 bases. The germline V gene has CDR1 SQVTM and CDR2 ANQGSEA. The CDR3 extends over 17 amino acids. The CDR3 loop reads CSVESRFPGSSTDTQYF. The CDR3 nucleotides are TGCAGCGTTGAATCCAGGTTTCCCGGCTCTAGCACAGATACGCAGTATTTT.

The chain uses TRBV5-1 and TRBJ2-1, with TRBD1 matching 8 bases. CDR3 length: 13 residues. V dropped 7 bases and J dropped 8; count of bases not matched to a gene: 8. Germline V gene lookup returns CDR1 SGHRS and CDR2 YFSETQ. The CDR3 is CASGNQGADEQFF. The CDR3 DNA reads as TGCGCCAGCGGAAACCAGGGGGCTGATGAGCAGTTCTTC.

This clonotype was counted only a few times. The rearrangement uses TRBV4-1 and TRBJ1-4, with TRBD1 matching over 8 bases. J was trimmed by 2 bases and V by 4 bases; bases with no gene match: 12. Germline-derived CDR1 and CDR2 are MGHRA and YSYEKL. This CDR3 comprises 18 residues. DNA of the CDR3: TGCGCCAGCAGCCCACACGCAACAGGGGGACCGACTAATGAAAAACTGTTTTTT. As protein: CASSPHATGGPTNEKLFF.

The J gene is TRBJ1-6, the V gene TRBV10-3; perhaps TRBD1 as D (5 bases). Deletions cut 4 bases from V and 8 bases from J, with 12 bases between. CDR1 and CDR2 (germline): ENHRY, SYGVKD. CDR3 size: 14 residues. The CDR3 is CAISAAGIDSPLHF. CDR3 DNA sequence: TGTGCCATCAGTGCTGCAGGGATCGATTCACCCCTCCACTTT.

The chain carries TRBV12-3 or TRBV12-4 and TRBJ1-2; 7 nucleotides align to TRBD1. J was trimmed by 5 bases and V by 6 bases; bases with no gene match: 9. This CDR3 has 14 residues. CDR3 DNA: TGTGCCAGCAGCACCCTGGGACAGACTTATGGCTACACCTTC. Its protein is CASSTLGQTYGYTF.

This clonotype was counted a few times. This sequence joins TRBV7-2 and TRBJ2-3; 9 nucleotides agree with TRBD2. Germline lookup yields CDR1 SGHTA and CDR2 FQGNSA. Trimming removed 6 bases from V and 2 bases from J; junction bases left unmatched: 3. The CDR3 is 14 residues long. Written as DNA, the CDR3 is TGTGCCAGCAGGGCTAGCGGGGACACAGATACGCAGTATTTT. It specifies CASRASGDTDTQYF. The full variable domain, in which reference TRBV7-2 and TRBJ2-3 provide the parts outside the CDR3, is GAGVSQSPSNKVTEKGKDVELRCDPISGHTALYWYRQSLGQGLEFLIYFQGNSAPDKSGLPSDRFSAERTGGSVSTLTIQRTQQEDSAVYLCASRASGDTDTQYFGPGTRLTVL.

This clonotype appeared a few times. The gene calls are TRBV7-9 and TRBJ2-5; 7 nucleotides agree with TRBD2. The germline CDR1 and CDR2 sequences are SEHNR and FQNEAQ (reference sequence). V was pared by 5 bases and J by 2 bases, with 8 bases of the junction left unmatched. The CDR3 totals 15 residues. DNA of the CDR3: TGTGCCAGCAGCGCCCCTAGCGGAGTACAAGAGACCCAGTACTTC. It specifies CASSAPSGVQETQYF.

The chain has TRBV15 and TRBJ2-2; 9 bases match TRBD1. Germline loops: CDR1 LNHNV, CDR2 YYDKDF (reference sequence). The CDR3 runs to 15 residues. V was pared by 5 bases and J by 2 bases, with 3 bases of the junction left unmatched. The CDR3 is CATSGDRVNTGELFF. In nucleotides, the CDR3 is TGTGCCACCAGCGGGGACAGGGTAAACACCGGGGAGCTGTTTTTT. The entire variable domain, with the rest obtained from reference TRBV15 and TRBJ2-2, is as follows: DAMVIQNPRYQVTQFGKPVTLSCSQTLNHNVMYWYQQKSSQAPKLLFHYYDKDFNNEADTPDNFQSRRPNTSFCFLDIRSPGLGDTAMYLCATSGDRVNTGELFFGEGSRLTVL.

This chain links TRBV7-9 with TRBJ2-7; D perhaps matches TRBD2 (5 bases). Trimming left V 5 bases short and J 4 bases short, with 18 bases between. The CDR3 extends over 15 amino acids. Per the germline V gene, CDR1 is SEHNR and CDR2 is FQNEAQ (reference sequence). The CDR3 coding sequence is TGTGCCAGCAGCCCCGGACTGGATCGAAGGTACGAGCAGTACTTC. As protein: CASSPGLDRRYEQYF.

V usage is TRBV7-6 and J usage is TRBJ2-1; 11 positions match TRBD2. Germline loops: CDR1 SGHVS, CDR2 FNYEAQ. CDR3 size: 15 residues. Trimming took 5 bases from V and 8 from J; bases not matched to a gene: 8. As DNA, the CDR3 is TGTGCCAGCAGCGTTAGCGGGGGGGCCTTCGATGAGCAGTTCTTC. Amino acids: CASSVSGGAFDEQFF.

This chain links TRBV7-2 with TRBJ1-4; 9 nucleotides line up with TRBD1. Germline V gives CDR1 SGHTA, CDR2 FQGNSA. This CDR3 has 14 residues. V lost 5 bases and J lost 7; bases outside the gene matches: 5. CDR3 amino acids: CASSGQGWGEKLFF. The CDR3 nucleotides are TGTGCCAGCAGCGGACAGGGGTGGGGTGAAAAACTGTTTTTT.

This clonotype was observed a handful of times. V gene TRBV29-1 combines with J gene TRBJ2-4, with D hard to call. V lost 6 bases, J lost 7 bases, and 10 bases lay in between. Germline CDR1 reads SQVTM; CDR2 reads ANQGSEA. This CDR3 is 11 amino acids long. The CDR3 sequence is CSVLDLNIQYF. DNA of the CDR3: TGCAGCGTCCTCGACCTTAACATTCAGTACTTC.

This clonotype came up many times. The gene calls are TRBV29-1 and TRBJ2-2; the match to TRBD1 covers 9 bases. V dropped 1 base and J dropped 4; count of bases not matched to a gene: 1. The CDR3 sequence is 14 residues long. Germline assignment: CDR1 SQVTM and CDR2 ANQGSEA. This CDR3 is CSVEGDRVTGELFF. The CDR3 coding sequence is TGCAGCGTTGAAGGGGACAGGGTCACCGGGGAGCTGTTTTTT.

This clonotype has only a few counts. V usage is TRBV7-2 and J usage is TRBJ2-1; no definite D call. CDR3 length: 12 residues. The ends were cut back, 1 base at V and 9 bases at J, with 7 bases in the middle. CDR1 is SGHTA, CDR2 FQGNSA, per germline. The CDR3 reads CASSLVRTEQFF. The CDR3 coding sequence is TGTGCCAGCAGCTTAGTCAGGACTGAGCAGTTCTTC. Filled out from reference TRBV7-2 and TRBJ2-1, the complete variable domain reads GAGVSQSPSNKVTEKGKDVELRCDPISGHTALYWYRQSLGQGLEFLIYFQGNSAPDKSGLPSDRFSAERTGGSVSTLTIQRTQQEDSAVYLCASSLVRTEQFFGPGTRLTVL.

This clonotype has at least ten counts. The chain carries TRBV20-1 and TRBJ2-2; D might be TRBD1 (6 bases). The length of the CDR3 is 13 residues. CDR1 and CDR2 (germline): DFQATT, SNEGSKA (reference sequence). V lost 1 base to trimming and J lost 4 bases, with 7 bases between them. In DNA, the CDR3 is TGCAGTGCTAGAGCAGGGGTCACCGGGGAGCTGTTTTTT. Its protein product is CSARAGVTGELFF.